These T cell receptor beta chains were read from a single sample in a study of T cell repertoires in cytomegalovirus infection. From the reads, TCRdb called clonotypes with MiXCR, one entry per CDR3 protein. The sample holds 200,000 to 300,000 distinct CDR3 sequences; roughly 15% are singletons and the top ten take roughly 9.7%. Sequenced input: PBMCs. The source is a human donor in good health (CMV status not recorded). Some clones in this sample may be carry-over from other donors' samples. Both conserved end residues are part of each CDR3. The D gene is left open where the match is weak. Rows may omit the clone size; those that give it use once, few, many or a size class.

TRBJ2-5	.	13	TRBV29-1	TRBD2	CSGTSGVIETQYF	TGCAGCGGGACTAGCGGGGTAATAGAGACCCAGTACTTC
TRBJ2-7	.	14	TRBV5-6	.	CASSSTGLSGEQYF	TGTGCCAGCAGCTCAACCGGACTATCCGGGGAGCAGTACTTC
TRBJ2-6	many	15	TRBV6-6	.	CASTAQLSGANVLTF	TGTGCCAGCACCGCACAGCTCTCTGGGGCCAACGTCCTGACTTTC
TRBJ1-1	many	13	TRBV29-1	TRBD1	CSFYQGAGTEAFF	TGCAGCTTTTACCAGGGGGCCGGCACTGAAGCTTTCTTT
TRBJ2-3	.	15	TRBV7-8	.	CASSLTAPGTDTQYF	TGTGCCAGCAGCTTAACCGCCCCCGGCACAGATACGCAGTATTTT
TRBJ2-5	.	15	TRBV11-3	TRBD2	CASSLVTSGQETQYF	TGTGCCAGCAGCTTAGTGACTAGCGGACAAGAGACCCAGTACTTC
TRBJ1-4	many	12	TRBV12-3/TRBV12-4	.	CASSLGQRRLFF	TGTGCCAGCAGTTTAGGGCAAAGGAGACTGTTTTTT
TRBJ2-4	many	15	TRBV7-8	TRBD1	CASSLWTGVKNIQYF	TGTGCCAGCAGCTTGTGGACAGGGGTCAAAAACATTCAGTACTTC
TRBJ1-4	.	15	TRBV20-1	.	CSARDYSGVGEKLFF	TGCAGTGCTAGAGATTATTCAGGGGTGGGGGAAAAACTGTTTTTT
TRBJ2-7	.	13	TRBV6-6	.	CASSYDVSYEQYF	TGTGCCAGCAGTTACGACGTATCCTACGAGCAGTACTTC
TRBJ2-1	few	16	TRBV6-2/TRBV6-3	TRBD2	CASSNSGTSGISEQFF	TGTGCCAGCAGCAATTCCGGGACTAGCGGGATCTCTGAGCAGTTCTTC
TRBJ2-1	many	14	TRBV10-3	TRBD2	CAIRGTSGSGEQFF	TGTGCCATCAGGGGGACTAGCGGGAGCGGTGAGCAGTTCTTC
TRBJ2-3	.	16	TRBV5-4	TRBD2	CASSFFSGGPRDTQYF	TGTGCCAGCAGCTTTTTTAGCGGGGGGCCTAGAGATACGCAGTATTTT
TRBJ2-7	.	15	TRBV5-1	TRBD2	CASSLTSGEPYEQYF	TGCGCCAGCAGTTTGACTAGCGGGGAACCCTACGAGCAGTACTTC
TRBJ1-2	few	16	TRBV6-6	TRBD1	CASSYSTVRGSYGYTF	TGTGCCAGCAGTTACTCGACGGTCAGGGGGAGCTATGGCTACACCTTC
TRBJ1-1	.	12	TRBV29-1	.	CSVLKDVTEAFF	TGCAGCGTGCTTAAGGATGTCACTGAAGCTTTCTTT
TRBJ2-6	many	17	TRBV4-1	.	CASSQDASTSGANVLTF	TGCGCCAGCAGCCAAGATGCCAGCACCTCTGGGGCCAACGTCCTGACTTTC
TRBJ2-2	.	14	TRBV29-1	.	CSVAQGLNTGELFF	TGCAGCGTTGCTCAAGGATTGAACACCGGGGAGCTGTTTTTT
TRBJ2-7	many	14	TRBV7-2	TRBD1	CASSTGQGGYEQYF	TGTGCCAGCAGCACGGGACAGGGGGGTTACGAGCAGTACTTC
TRBJ2-2	many	10	TRBV28	.	CASSSGELFF	TGTGCCAGCAGTTCCGGGGAGCTGTTTTTT
TRBJ1-2	few	15	TRBV7-2	.	CASSLTGGGGDGYTF	TGTGCCAGCAGCTTAACTGGTGGGGGGGGGGATGGCTACACCTTC
TRBJ2-5	many	15	TRBV7-2	.	CASSLEAGQQETQYF	TGTGCCAGCAGCTTGGAGGCGGGGCAGCAAGAGACCCAGTACTTC
TRBJ2-3	many	14	TRBV28	.	CASSYAVETDTQYF	TGTGCCAGCAGTTACGCGGTGGAAACAGATACGCAGTATTTT
TRBJ2-1	.	17	TRBV3-1	.	CASSHRVPGATYNEQFF	TGTGCCAGCAGCCACCGAGTCCCGGGGGCCACCTACAATGAGCAGTTCTTC
TRBJ2-1	once	14	TRBV20-1	.	CSALHRTTYNEQFF	TGCAGTGCTTTACACCGGACAACCTACAATGAGCAGTTCTTC
TRBJ1-3	few	14	TRBV2	.	CASTRALSRDTIYF	TGTGCCAGCACCAGAGCTCTGAGTAGAGACACCATATATTTT
TRBJ1-2	few	13	TRBV20-1	.	CSAREAGIYGYTF	TGCAGTGCTAGGGAGGCAGGGATCTATGGCTACACCTTC
TRBJ2-5	many	13	TRBV7-2	TRBD2	CASGREAYETQYF	TGTGCCAGCGGCCGGGAGGCGTATGAGACCCAGTACTTC
TRBJ2-1	once	12	TRBV6-2/TRBV6-3	.	CASRDPANEQFF	TGTGCCAGCAGAGACCCGGCGAATGAGCAGTTCTTC
TRBJ2-2	many	12	TRBV7-3	.	CASSPWTGELFF	TGTGCCAGCAGCCCCTGGACCGGGGAGCTGTTTTTT
TRBJ1-1	many	14	TRBV7-2	.	CASSLGKGTTEAFF	TGTGCCAGCAGCTTGGGTAAGGGGACCACTGAAGCTTTCTTT
TRBJ2-7	.	13	TRBV6-6	.	CASSRTRAYEQYF	TGTGCCAGCAGTAGGACACGAGCCTACGAGCAGTACTTC
TRBJ2-7	many	14	TRBV7-2	.	CASSLGSRMYEQYF	TGTGCCAGCAGCTTAGGGAGTAGGATGTACGAGCAGTACTTC
TRBJ2-3	many	14	TRBV7-2	.	CASSPLGYTDTQYF	TGTGCCAGCAGCCCCCTAGGGTACACAGATACGCAGTATTTT
TRBJ1-1	many	13	TRBV7-9	TRBD1	CASSLDRATEAFF	TGTGCCAGCAGCCTAGACAGGGCCACCGAAGCTTTCTTT
TRBJ1-2	few	14	TRBV20-1	TRBD1	CSARDPWTGDGYTF	TGCAGTGCTAGAGATCCATGGACAGGGGACGGCTACACCTTC
TRBJ2-7	many	15	TRBV7-2	.	CASSLRGAGDYEQYF	TGTGCCAGCAGCTTAAGGGGCGCGGGTGACTACGAGCAGTACTTC
TRBJ1-5	many	19	TRBV28	.	CASTSRGRGGRIGNQPQHF	TGTGCCAGCACCTCTCGGGGGCGCGGGGGCCGTATAGGCAATCAGCCCCAGCATTTT